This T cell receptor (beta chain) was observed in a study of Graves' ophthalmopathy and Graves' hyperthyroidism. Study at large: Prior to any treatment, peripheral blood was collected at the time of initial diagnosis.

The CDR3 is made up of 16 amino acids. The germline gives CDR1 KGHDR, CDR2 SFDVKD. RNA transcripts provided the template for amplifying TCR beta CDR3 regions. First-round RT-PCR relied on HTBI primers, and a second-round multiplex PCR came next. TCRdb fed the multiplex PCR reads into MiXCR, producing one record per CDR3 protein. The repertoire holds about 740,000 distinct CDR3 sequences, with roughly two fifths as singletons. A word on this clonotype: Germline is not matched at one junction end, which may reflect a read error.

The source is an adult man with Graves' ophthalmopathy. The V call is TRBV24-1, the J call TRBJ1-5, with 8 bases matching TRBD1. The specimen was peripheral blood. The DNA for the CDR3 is TGTGCCAGCAGTTACCGTAAGACAGGGGGCAATCAGCCCCAGCATTTT. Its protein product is CASSYRKTGGNQPQHF.